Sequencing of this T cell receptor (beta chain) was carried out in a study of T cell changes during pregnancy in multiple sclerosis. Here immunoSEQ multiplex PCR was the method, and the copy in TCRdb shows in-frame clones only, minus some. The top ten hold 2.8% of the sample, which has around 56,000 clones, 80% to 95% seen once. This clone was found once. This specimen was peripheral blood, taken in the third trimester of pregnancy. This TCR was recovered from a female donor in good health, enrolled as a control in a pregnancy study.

CDR3 nucleotides: TGTGCCAGCGGCTCAATCGGGGGACCAGAGACCCAGTACTTC. Its protein product is CASGSIGGPETQYF. This chain links TRBV7-7 with TRBJ2-5, with D perhaps TRBD2 (6 bases). Trimming cost V 8 bases and J 4 bases, with 17 bases left between them. The germline CDR1 and CDR2 sequences are SSHAT and FNYEAQ (reference sequence). The CDR3 covers 14 residues.